This TCR beta chain stems from a study of identical twins. The CDR3 is 13 amino acids. J gave up 2 bases and V 2 bases, and 3 bases lay outside the gene matches. Germline V gene sequence: CDR1 SQVTM, CDR2 ANQGSEA. Healthy Caucasian donors formed the entire cohort. In this sample, this clonotype turned up many times. Each cDNA held unique molecular identifiers, and template switching gave it a universal primer site. MiXCR was run by TCRdb on the 5' RACE reads, yielding one entry per CDR3 protein. The table records over 250,000 distinct CDR3 sequences, just under 9.5% of them present only once. This sample was also put to use in a study of yellow fever vaccine responses in identical twins.

The receptor was derived from a young woman in good health. The V gene is TRBV29-1, the J gene TRBJ2-7; 7 bases are a match to TRBD1. Sequencing was carried out using CD8+ T cells sorted from blood. The CDR3 region is CSVEQGVAYEQYF. The CDR3 nucleotides are TGCAGCGTTGAACAGGGGGTCGCCTACGAGCAGTACTTC.